The 14 T cell receptor beta chains below were found in one sample sequenced in a study of technical replicates of blood from a few donors. Produced via immunoSEQ multiplex PCR; TCRdb's table is partial and in-frame only. The data contain tens of thousands of clones, just under 95% of them singletons. Input material: T cells isolated from PBMCs. The receptors were sampled from a human donor in good health.

The J gene is TRBJ1-1, the V gene TRBV19, with 7 bases identical to TRBD1. Germline trimming cut 2 bases from V and 9 bases from J; bases unmatched to any gene: 6. Germline V gives CDR1 LNHDA, CDR2 SQIVND (reference sequence). The CDR3 length is 13 residues. CDR3 nucleotide sequence: TGTGCCAGTAGTATAAAGGAGGGGGCACAAGCTTTCTTT. It encodes CASSIKEGAQAFF.

The J gene is TRBJ2-2, the V gene TRBV5-6; 9 bases line up with TRBD2. The CDR3 is 16 residues long. V shed 2 bases, J shed 7 bases, and the junction held 9 bases outside the gene matches. Looked up from germline, CDR1 is SGHDT and CDR2 is YYEEEE. CDR3 nucleotide sequence: TGTGCCAGCAGCTTACAGACTAGCGGTCGCTTCGGGGAGCTGTTTTTT. Its protein is CASSLQTSGRFGELFF.

V gene TRBV5-1 combines with J gene TRBJ1-1; TRBD1 is a possible D gene (5 bases). V was clipped by 4 bases and J by 0 bases, with 13 bases between them. Germline V gene data show CDR1 as SGHRS and CDR2 as YFSETQ. The CDR3 spans 15 residues. The CDR3 region is CASSVQGGVNTEAFF. Written as DNA, the CDR3 is TGCGCCAGCAGCGTTCAGGGTGGAGTGAACACTGAAGCTTTCTTT.

The chain carries TRBV5-6 and TRBJ1-2, with a weak D call TRBD1 (5 bases). The CDR3 contains 14 residues. Germline CDR1 and CDR2: SGHDT and YYEEEE. Deletions cut 5 bases from V and 4 bases from J, with 15 bases between. CDR3 sequence (DNA): TGTGCCAGCAGGGAGTTACAGGCCCTCTATGGCTACACCTTC. It specifies CASRELQALYGYTF.

The chain employs TRBV15 and TRBJ2-7; D is ambiguous. The CDR3 sequence is 13 residues long. The germline V gene encodes CDR1 LNHNV and CDR2 YYDKDF (reference sequence). Trimming removed 3 bases from V and 4 bases from J, with 10 bases in between. The CDR3 loop reads CATSRVDGYEQYF. The CDR3 DNA reads as TGTGCCACCAGCAGGGTCGACGGGTACGAGCAGTACTTC.

The V and J genes are TRBV11-3 and TRBJ1-1; a weak D match, TRBD1 (5 bases). Trimming shortened V by 1 base and J by 8 bases, and 8 bases separated the two germline ends. The CDR3 covers 12 residues. Germline lookup yields CDR1 SGHNT and CDR2 YENEEA. The chain's CDR3 is CASSLGGMEAFF. CDR3 coding DNA: TGTGCCAGCAGCTTAGGGGGCATGGAAGCTTTCTTT.

V usage is TRBV4-2 and J usage is TRBJ2-2, with D possibly matching TRBD2 (5 bases). CDR1 and CDR2 from the germline V gene are LGHNA and YNFKEQ. Trimming removed 1 base at V and 3 bases at J, with 9 bases between. The CDR3 runs to 15 residues. In DNA form, the CDR3 reads TGTGCCAGCAGCCAAGTCATGCGGGACACCGGGGAGCTGTTTTTT. Its translation is CASSQVMRDTGELFF.

The CDR3 sequence is CASSLPGQGSETQYF. DNA for the CDR3: TGTGCCAGCAGCTTACCGGGACAGGGATCTGAGACCCAGTACTTC. This chain joins TRBV5-4 and TRBJ2-5, with 9 bases aligning to TRBD1. CDR1 is SGHNT and CDR2 is YYREEE in the germline V gene (reference sequence). The CDR3 runs 15 residues. V shed 2 bases, J shed 5 bases, and the junction held 7 bases outside the gene matches.

V usage is TRBV28 and J usage is TRBJ2-7, with 9 positions matching TRBD1. The CDR3 sequence is 18 residues long. Germline V lookup: CDR1 MDHEN, CDR2 SYDVKM. The J segment lost 3 bases and the V segment lost 4 bases, leaving 16 bases of the junction unmatched. This CDR3 reads CASSYPSSPGTGIYEQYF. As DNA, the CDR3 is TGTGCCAGCAGTTATCCCTCGAGTCCCGGGACAGGGATCTACGAGCAGTACTTC.

This CDR3 is CASSLQGAWNTEAFF. The CDR3 DNA reads TGTGCCAGCAGCTTACAGGGGGCGTGGAACACTGAAGCTTTCTTT. This rearrangement joins TRBV7-9 to TRBJ1-1; 8 bases agree with TRBD1. The ends lost 2 bases at V and 1 base at J; junction bases unmatched: 3. The CDR3 contains 15 residues. Germline V gene data show CDR1 as SEHNR and CDR2 as FQNEAQ (reference sequence).

This clone appeared a few times. The rearrangement uses TRBV2 and TRBJ2-7; D gene ambiguous. CDR1 SNHLY and CDR2 FYNNEI come from the germline V gene. The CDR3 runs 13 residues. With 7 bases removed from V and 6 bases from J, the gap between germline ends came to 16 bases. The CDR3: CASIGDPPGEQYF. The CDR3 DNA is TGTGCCAGCATTGGCGACCCTCCGGGCGAGCAGTACTTC.

The V gene is TRBV5-1, the J gene TRBJ2-5, with TRBD2 matching 7 bases. CDR1 SGHRS and CDR2 YFSETQ come from the germline V gene. The CDR3 is 14 amino acids. Trimming at V came to 4 bases and at J to 2 bases, leaving 5 bases not matched to a gene. The CDR3 region has the DNA TGCGCCAGCAGCAAGGGACTAACACAAGAGACCCAGTACTTC. Its translation: CASSKGLTQETQYF.

The chain combines TRBV7-3 with TRBJ2-3; D remains ambiguous. V was trimmed by 1 base and J by 1 base, leaving 9 bases between them. The CDR3 contains 15 residues. Germline assignment: CDR1 SGHTA and CDR2 FQGTGA. CDR3 amino acids: CASSLNLQGTDTQYF. Here the CDR3 DNA reads TGTGCCAGCAGCTTAAATCTCCAGGGCACAGATACGCAGTATTTT.

V gene TRBV18 combines with J gene TRBJ2-3; no definite D call. The length of the CDR3 is 15 residues. Germline V CDR1 and CDR2: KGHSH, LQKENI. Trimming left V 3 bases short and J 1 base short, with 11 bases between. In DNA, the CDR3 is TGTGCCAGCTCACCCCCCAGCGCCCGCACAGATACGCAGTATTTT. Amino acids: CASSPPSARTDTQYF.